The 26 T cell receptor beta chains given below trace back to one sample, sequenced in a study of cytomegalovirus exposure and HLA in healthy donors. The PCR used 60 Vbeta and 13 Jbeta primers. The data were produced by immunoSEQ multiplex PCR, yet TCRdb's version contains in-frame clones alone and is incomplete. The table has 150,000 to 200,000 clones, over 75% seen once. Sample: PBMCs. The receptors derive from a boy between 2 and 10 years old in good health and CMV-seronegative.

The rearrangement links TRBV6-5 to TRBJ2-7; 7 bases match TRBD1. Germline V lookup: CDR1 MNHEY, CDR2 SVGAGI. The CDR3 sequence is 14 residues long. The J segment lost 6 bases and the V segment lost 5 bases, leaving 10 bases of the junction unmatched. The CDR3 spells CASSARQGGSEQYF. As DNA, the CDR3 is TGTGCCAGCAGTGCTCGACAGGGTGGTAGCGAGCAGTACTTC.

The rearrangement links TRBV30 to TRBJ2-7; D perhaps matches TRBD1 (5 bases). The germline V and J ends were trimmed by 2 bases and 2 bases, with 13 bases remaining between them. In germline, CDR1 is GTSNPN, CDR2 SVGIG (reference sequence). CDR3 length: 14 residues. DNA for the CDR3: TGTGCCTGGAGTACCCAGGGTGGCACCTACGAGCAGTACTTC. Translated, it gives CAWSTQGGTYEQYF.

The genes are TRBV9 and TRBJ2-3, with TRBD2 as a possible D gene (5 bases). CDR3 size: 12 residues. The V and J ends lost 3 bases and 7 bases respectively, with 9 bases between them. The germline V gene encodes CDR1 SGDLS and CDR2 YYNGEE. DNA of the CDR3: TGTGCCAGCAGCGGGGAGTCTTATACGCAGTATTTT. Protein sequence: CASSGESYTQYF.

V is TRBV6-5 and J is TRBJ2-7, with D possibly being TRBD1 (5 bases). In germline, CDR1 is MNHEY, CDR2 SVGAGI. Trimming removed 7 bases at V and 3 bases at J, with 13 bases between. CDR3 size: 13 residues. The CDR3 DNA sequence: TGTGCCAGCATCTCGCCAGGGCGCTACGAGCAGTACTTC. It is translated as CASISPGRYEQYF.

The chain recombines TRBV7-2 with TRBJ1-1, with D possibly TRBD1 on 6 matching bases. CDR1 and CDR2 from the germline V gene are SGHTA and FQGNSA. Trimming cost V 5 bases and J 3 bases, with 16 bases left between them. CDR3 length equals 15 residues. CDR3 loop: CASSPRGPWYTEAFF. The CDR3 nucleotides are TGTGCCAGCAGCCCCAGGGGTCCCTGGTACACTGAAGCTTTCTTT. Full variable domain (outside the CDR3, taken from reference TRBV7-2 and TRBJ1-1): GAGVSQSPSNKVTEKGKDVELRCDPISGHTALYWYRQSLGQGLEFLIYFQGNSAPDKSGLPSDRFSAERTGGSVSTLTIQRTQQEDSAVYLCASSPRGPWYTEAFFGQGTRLTVV.

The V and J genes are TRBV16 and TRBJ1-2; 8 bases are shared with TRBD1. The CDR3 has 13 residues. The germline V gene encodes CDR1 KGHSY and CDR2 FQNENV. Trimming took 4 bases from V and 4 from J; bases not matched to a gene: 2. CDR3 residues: CASSPGGRYGYTF. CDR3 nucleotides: TGTGCCAGCAGCCCAGGGGGCCGCTATGGCTACACCTTC.

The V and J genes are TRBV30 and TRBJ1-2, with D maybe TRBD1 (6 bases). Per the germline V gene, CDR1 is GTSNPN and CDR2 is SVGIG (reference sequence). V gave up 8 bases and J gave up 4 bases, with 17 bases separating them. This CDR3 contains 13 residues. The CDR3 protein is CATQHRDTYGYTF. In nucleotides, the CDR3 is TGTGCCACCCAACACCGGGACACCTATGGCTACACCTTC.

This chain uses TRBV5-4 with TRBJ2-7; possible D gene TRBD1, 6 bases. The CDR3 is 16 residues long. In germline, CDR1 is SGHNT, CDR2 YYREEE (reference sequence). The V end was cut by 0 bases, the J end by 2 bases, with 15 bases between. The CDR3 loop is CASSLASGTLAYEQYF. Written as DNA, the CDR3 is TGTGCCAGCAGCTTGGCCTCCGGGACACTGGCCTACGAGCAGTACTTC.

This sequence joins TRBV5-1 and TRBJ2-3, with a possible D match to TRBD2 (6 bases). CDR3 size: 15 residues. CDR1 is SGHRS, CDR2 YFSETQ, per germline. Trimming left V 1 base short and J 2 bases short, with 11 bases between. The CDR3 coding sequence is TGCGCCAGCAGCTTGTTGGGACTTCTCACAGATACGCAGTATTTT. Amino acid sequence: CASSLLGLLTDTQYF.

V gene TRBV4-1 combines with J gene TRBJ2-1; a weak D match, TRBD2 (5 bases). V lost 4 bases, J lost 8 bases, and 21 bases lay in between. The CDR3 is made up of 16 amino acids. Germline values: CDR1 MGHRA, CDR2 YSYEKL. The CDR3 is CASSPQSSRASYEQFF. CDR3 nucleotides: TGCGCCAGCAGCCCCCAATCCTCGCGGGCTAGTTATGAGCAGTTCTTC.

For the CDR3, the DNA is TGTGCCAGCAACCAGGACAGGGGGAGCGAGCAGTACTTC. Its translation: CASNQDRGSEQYF. The chain uses TRBV7-2 and TRBJ2-7, with 10 bases aligning to TRBD1. V dropped 7 bases and J dropped 6; count of bases not matched to a gene: 6. The germline gives CDR1 SGHTA, CDR2 FQGNSA. The CDR3 is 13 residues long.

In DNA form, the CDR3 reads TGTGCCAGCAGCTTAGTGTCTGGGACAGGGGGGCCCCGTGATACGCAGTATTTT. The encoded protein is CASSLVSGTGGPRDTQYF. The chain carries TRBV7-2 and TRBJ2-3, with 11 bases identical to TRBD1. CDR1 is SGHTA and CDR2 is FQGNSA in the germline V gene. The CDR3 is 18 residues long. The V and J ends lost 1 base and 6 bases, in that order; junction bases with no gene match: 12.

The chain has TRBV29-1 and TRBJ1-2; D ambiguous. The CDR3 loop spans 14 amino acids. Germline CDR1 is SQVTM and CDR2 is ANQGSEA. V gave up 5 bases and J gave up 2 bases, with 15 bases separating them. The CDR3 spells CSVSATQSNYGYTF. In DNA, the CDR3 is TGCAGCGTTTCAGCGACCCAGTCGAACTATGGCTACACCTTC. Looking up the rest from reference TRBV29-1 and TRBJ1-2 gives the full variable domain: SAVISQKPSRDICQRGTSLTIQCQVDSQVTMMFWYRQQPGQSLTLIATANQGSEATYESGFVIDKFPISRPNLTFSTLTVSNMSPEDSSIYLCSVSATQSNYGYTFGSGTRLTVV.

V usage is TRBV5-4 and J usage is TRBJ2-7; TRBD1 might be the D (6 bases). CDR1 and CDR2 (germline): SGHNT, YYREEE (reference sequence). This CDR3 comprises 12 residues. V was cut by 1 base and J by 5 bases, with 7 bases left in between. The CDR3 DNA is TGTGCCAGCAGCTTGACAGGGAACGAGCAGTACTTC. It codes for CASSLTGNEQYF. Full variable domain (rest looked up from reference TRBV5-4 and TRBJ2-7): ETGVTQSPTHLIKTRGQQVTLRCSSQSGHNTVSWYQQALGQGPQFIFQYYREEENGRGNFPPRFSGLQFPNYSSELNVNALELDDSALYLCASSLTGNEQYFGPGTRLTVT.

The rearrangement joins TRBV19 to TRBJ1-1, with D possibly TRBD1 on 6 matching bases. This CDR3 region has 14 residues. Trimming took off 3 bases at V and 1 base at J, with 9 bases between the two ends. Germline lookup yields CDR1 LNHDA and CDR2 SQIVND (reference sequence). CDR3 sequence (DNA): TGTGCCAGTAGTATTCAGGGGAAGAACACTGAAGCTTTCTTT. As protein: CASSIQGKNTEAFF.

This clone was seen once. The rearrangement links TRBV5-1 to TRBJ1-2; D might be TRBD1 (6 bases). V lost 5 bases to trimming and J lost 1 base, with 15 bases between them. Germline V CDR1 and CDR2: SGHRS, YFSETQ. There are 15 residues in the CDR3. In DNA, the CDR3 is TGCGCCAGCAGGAGATACAGGGACGATAACTATGGCTACACCTTC. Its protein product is CASRRYRDDNYGYTF.

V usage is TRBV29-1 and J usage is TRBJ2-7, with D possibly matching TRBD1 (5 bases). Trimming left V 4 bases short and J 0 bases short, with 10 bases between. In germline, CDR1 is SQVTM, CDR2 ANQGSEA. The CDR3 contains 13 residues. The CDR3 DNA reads TGCAGCGTTGGGAGACAGCTCTCCTACGAGCAGTACTTC. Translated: CSVGRQLSYEQYF.

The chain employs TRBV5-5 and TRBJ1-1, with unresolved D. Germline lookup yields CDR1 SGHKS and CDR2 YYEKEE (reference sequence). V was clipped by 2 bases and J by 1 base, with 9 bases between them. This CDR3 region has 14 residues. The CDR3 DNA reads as TGTGCCAGCAGCTTTGGACTGAGGAACACTGAAGCTTTCTTT. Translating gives CASSFGLRNTEAFF. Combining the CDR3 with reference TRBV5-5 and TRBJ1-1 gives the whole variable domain DAGVTQSPTHLIKTRGQQVTLRCSPISGHKSVSWYQQVLGQGPQFIFQYYEKEERGRGNFPDRFSARQFPNYSSELNVNALLLGDSALYLCASSFGLRNTEAFFGQGTRLTVV.

The CDR3 coding sequence is TGTGCCAGCAGCACCTCCACAGGGCGGCCTCCGATCTACGAGCAGTACTTC. This sequence encodes CASSTSTGRPPIYEQYF. The V call is TRBV7-8, the J call TRBJ2-7; D is perhaps TRBD1 (6 bases). Deletions cut 5 bases from V and 3 bases from J, with 23 bases between. Germline V gene sequence: CDR1 SGHVS, CDR2 FQNEAQ. This CDR3 region has 17 residues.

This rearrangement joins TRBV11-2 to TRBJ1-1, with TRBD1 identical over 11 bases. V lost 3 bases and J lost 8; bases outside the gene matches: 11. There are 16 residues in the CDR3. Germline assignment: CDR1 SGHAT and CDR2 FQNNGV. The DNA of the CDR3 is TGTGCCAGCAGCTTCCTCGCCGGGACAGGGGGATCGGAAGCTTTCTTT. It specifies CASSFLAGTGGSEAFF.

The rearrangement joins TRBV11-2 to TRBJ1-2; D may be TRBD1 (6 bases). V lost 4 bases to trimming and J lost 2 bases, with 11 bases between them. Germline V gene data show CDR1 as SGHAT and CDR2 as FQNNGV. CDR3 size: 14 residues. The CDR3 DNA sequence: TGTGCCAGCAGCTCAGGGGTAGGGAACTATGGCTACACCTTC. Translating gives CASSSGVGNYGYTF. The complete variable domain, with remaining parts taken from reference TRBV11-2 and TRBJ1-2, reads EAGVAQSPRYKIIEKRQSVAFWCNPISGHATLYWYQQILGQGPKLLIQFQNNGVVDDSQLPKDRFSAERLKGVDSTLKIQPAKLEDSAVYLCASSSGVGNYGYTFGSGTRLTVV.

The CDR3 sequence is CASSPRQAASSWELFF. CDR3 nucleotides: TGTGCCAGCAGCCCGAGACAGGCGGCGAGCTCCTGGGAGCTGTTTTTT. This chain joins TRBV11-2 and TRBJ2-2; perhaps TRBD1 as D (6 bases). The CDR3 sequence is 16 residues long. Germline-derived CDR1 and CDR2 are SGHAT and FQNNGV. The V end was cut by 5 bases, the J end by 9 bases, with 22 bases between.

CDR3 loop: CASSPASGGYTF. CDR3 DNA: TGTGCCAGCAGTCCGGCATCAGGTGGCTACACCTTC. This sequence joins TRBV27 and TRBJ1-2; D remains ambiguous. This CDR3 has 12 amino acids. Germline V gives CDR1 MNHEY, CDR2 SMNVEV (reference sequence). Trimming stripped 5 bases from V and 7 bases from J, with 11 bases between.

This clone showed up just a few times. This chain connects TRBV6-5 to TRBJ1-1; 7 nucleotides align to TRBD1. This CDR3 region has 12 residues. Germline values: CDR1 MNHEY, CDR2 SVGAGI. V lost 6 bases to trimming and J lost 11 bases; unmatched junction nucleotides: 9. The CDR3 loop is CASRDRVLSAFF. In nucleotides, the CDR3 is TGTGCCAGCAGAGACAGGGTCCTGAGCGCTTTCTTT.

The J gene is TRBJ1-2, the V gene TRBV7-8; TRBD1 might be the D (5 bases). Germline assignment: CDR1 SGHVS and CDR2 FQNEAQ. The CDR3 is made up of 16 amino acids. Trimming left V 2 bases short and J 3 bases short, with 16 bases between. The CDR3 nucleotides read TGTGCCAGCAGCTTAAGAATCGGCAGGGATCACTATGGCTACACCTTC. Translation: CASSLRIGRDHYGYTF.

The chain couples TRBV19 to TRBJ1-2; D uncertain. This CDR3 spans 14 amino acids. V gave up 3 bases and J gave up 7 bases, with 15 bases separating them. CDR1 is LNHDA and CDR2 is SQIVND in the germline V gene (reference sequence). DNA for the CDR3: TGTGCCAGTAGTATCGATTGGCTCAGCGGTGGCTACACCTTC. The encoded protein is CASSIDWLSGGYTF.